The entry that follows covers one T cell receptor beta chain sequence. Its antigen is as yet unknown. These data are taken from a study of long-term antiretroviral therapy in people with HIV. The CDR3 runs to 13 residues. Germline lookup yields CDR1 ENHRY and CDR2 SYGVKD. Trimming pared 5 bases from V and 3 bases from J, leaving 11 bases between. Study-wide findings and caveats: ART adherence, viral resistance and therapy changes were undocumented. Clones with expansion before ART led the repertoire at all time points.

Survey level was the resolution at which the v3.0 immunoSEQ assay ran. TCRdb's table, derived via immunoSEQ multiplex PCR, lists solely in-frame clones and lacks some. The sample yields roughly 15,000 clones, about 80% seen once. The receptor was derived from a man aged 40-49 years with HIV. V usage is TRBV10-3 and J usage is TRBJ2-7; no clear D. Material: unsorted PBMCs, obtained 3.2 years before starting antiretroviral therapy. Written as DNA, the CDR3 is TGTGCCATCAGTCAGGATGGTGACTACGAGCAGTACTTC. It yields the protein CAISQDGDYEQYF.